A selection of T cell receptor beta chains follows, all from one sample in a study of blood T cell repertoires in COVID-19. Some clones are missing from TCRdb's copy, which holds only in-frame ones; the method was immunoSEQ multiplex PCR. The repertoire holds 240,000 or so clones, with approximately 84% as singletons. What was sequenced was peripheral blood. Receptors were obtained from a woman in her twenties or thirties who had recovered from COVID-19. Both conserved end residues are trimmed from each CDR3. Each record gives: CDR3 protein, CDR3 length, D gene, V gene, J gene. The D gene is left open where the match is weak.

ASSPRLAGSYNEQF	14	TRBD2	TRBV18	TRBJ2-1
ASSFARQGGYGYT	13	TRBD1	TRBV13	TRBJ1-2
ASSFGQAYEQY	11	.	TRBV27	TRBJ2-7
ASSPRDRNSPLH	12	TRBD1	TRBV16	TRBJ1-6
ASSALAGGRGTQY	13	TRBD2	TRBV27	TRBJ2-3
ASSSLSAGKYRNTIY	15	.	TRBV19	TRBJ1-3
ASSEGSWTMSSYEQY	15	.	TRBV6-1	TRBJ2-7
ASSGLAGGSDTQY	13	TRBD2	TRBV10-1	TRBJ2-3
ASSPVPGQGSGEKLF	15	TRBD1	TRBV7-9	TRBJ1-4
ALRGSGTGELF	11	.	TRBV7-9	TRBJ2-2
SVAVSGTGVNEQY	13	TRBD1	TRBV29-1	TRBJ2-7
ASSYARSSYEQY	12	.	TRBV6-5	TRBJ2-7
ASSCGPLRDTEAF	13	.	TRBV6-5	TRBJ1-1
ASSKSHSGGGTDTQY	15	TRBD2	TRBV9	TRBJ2-3
ASSPTGEVDYGYT	13	.	TRBV11-1	TRBJ1-2
ASSPKRTGDYGYT	13	TRBD1	TRBV18	TRBJ1-2
ATLLGGQAHGYT	12	TRBD1	TRBV2	TRBJ1-2